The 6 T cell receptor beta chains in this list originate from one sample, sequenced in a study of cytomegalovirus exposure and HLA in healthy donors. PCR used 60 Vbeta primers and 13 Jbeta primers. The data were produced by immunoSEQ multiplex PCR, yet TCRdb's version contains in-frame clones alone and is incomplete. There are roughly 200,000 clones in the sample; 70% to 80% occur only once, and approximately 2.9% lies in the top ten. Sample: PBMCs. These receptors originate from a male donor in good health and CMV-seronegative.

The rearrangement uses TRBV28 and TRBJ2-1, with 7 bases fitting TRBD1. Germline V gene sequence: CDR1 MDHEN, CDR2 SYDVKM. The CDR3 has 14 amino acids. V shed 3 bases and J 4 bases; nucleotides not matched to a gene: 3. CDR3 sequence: CASSLGTAYNEQFF. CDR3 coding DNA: TGTGCCAGCAGTTTGGGGACAGCTTACAATGAGCAGTTCTTC.

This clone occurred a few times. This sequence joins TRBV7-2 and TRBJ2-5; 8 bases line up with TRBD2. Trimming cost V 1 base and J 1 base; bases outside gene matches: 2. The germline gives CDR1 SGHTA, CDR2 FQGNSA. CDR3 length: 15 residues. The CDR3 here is CASSLGGTSQETQYF. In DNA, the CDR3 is TGTGCCAGCAGCTTAGGTGGGACTAGCCAAGAGACCCAGTACTTC.

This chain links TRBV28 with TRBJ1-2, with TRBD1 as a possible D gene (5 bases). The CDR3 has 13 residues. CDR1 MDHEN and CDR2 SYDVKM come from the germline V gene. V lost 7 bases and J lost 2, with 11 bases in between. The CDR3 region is CASKGPKNYGYTF. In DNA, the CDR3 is TGTGCCAGCAAGGGGCCGAAGAACTATGGCTACACCTTC.

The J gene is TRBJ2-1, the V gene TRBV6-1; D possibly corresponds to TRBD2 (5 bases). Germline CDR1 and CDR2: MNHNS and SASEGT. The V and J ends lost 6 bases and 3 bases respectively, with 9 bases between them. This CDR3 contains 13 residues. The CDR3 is CASRDDYYNEQFF. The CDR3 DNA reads TGTGCCAGCAGAGACGACTACTACAATGAGCAGTTCTTC.

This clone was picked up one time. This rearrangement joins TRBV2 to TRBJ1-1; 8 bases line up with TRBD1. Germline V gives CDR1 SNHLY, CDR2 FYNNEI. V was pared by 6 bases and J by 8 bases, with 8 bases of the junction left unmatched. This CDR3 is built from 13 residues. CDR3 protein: CASSAGQGTEAFF. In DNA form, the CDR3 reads TGTGCCAGCAGCGCCGGACAGGGCACAGAAGCTTTCTTT.

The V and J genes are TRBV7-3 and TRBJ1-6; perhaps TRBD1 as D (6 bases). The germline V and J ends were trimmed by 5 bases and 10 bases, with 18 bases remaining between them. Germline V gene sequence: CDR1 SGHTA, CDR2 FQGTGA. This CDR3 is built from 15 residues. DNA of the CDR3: TGTGCCAGCAGCAAAACGGGGGGCCTCGGGTCACCCCTCCACTTT. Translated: CASSKTGGLGSPLHF.